The rows below give T cell receptor beta chains drawn from one sample of a study of metastatic and nonmetastatic thyroid tumors. TCRdb ran MiXCR on the PCR reads. The data hold about 7,000 clones, with 15% to 20% observed a single time. Sequencing used adjacent normal tissue. Receptors were obtained from a male donor with papillary thyroid cancer or a benign thyroid nodule (not recorded which). Some clones in this sample may be carry-over from other donors' samples. Both conserved end residues are part of each CDR3. D genes are given only for firm matches. Rows give clone size only sometimes, using once, few, many, or a class for an expanded clone.

>TRBV12-3/TRBV12-4|TRBJ2-7|TRBD2|many
TGTGCCAGCAGTTTAAAGATTTCGGCGGGGGGGAGCGAGCAGTACTTC
CASSLKISAGGSEQYF
>TRBV5-1|TRBJ2-5|TRBD2|few
TGCGCCAGCAGCTATAGGGCGGGAGGTCAAGAGACCCAGTACTTC
CASSYRAGGQETQYF
>TRBV20-1|TRBJ1-1|NA|many
TGCAGTGCTAGAGAAGGGAGCCGTGCGAACACTGAAGCTTTCTTT
CSAREGSRANTEAFF
>TRBV7-9|TRBJ2-1|TRBD2|many
TGTGCCAGCAAGGAGGTAGTAGCGGGGCCCTACAATGAGCAGTTCTTC
CASKEVVAGPYNEQFF
>TRBV19|TRBJ2-5|TRBD1|NA
TGTGCCAGTAGTGGTGTTGGGGACAGGGATGTATACTGGGAGACCCAGTACTTC
CASSGVGDRDVYWETQYF
>TRBV12-3/TRBV12-4|TRBJ2-2|NA|NA
TGTGCCAGCAGTCAATTCAGGAACACCGGGGAGCTGTTTTTT
CASSQFRNTGELFF
>TRBV6-1|TRBJ2-5|TRBD1|few
TGTGCCAGCAGTGAAACGACAGGGGGCCTAGAGACCCAGTACTTC
CASSETTGGLETQYF
>TRBV19|TRBJ2-3|NA|medium-sized
TGTGCCAGTAGTATTCAGTCAGATACGCAGTATTTT
CASSIQSDTQYF
>TRBV20-1|TRBJ2-1|TRBD2|many
TGCAGTGCTAGAGGCGCGGGACTAGCGGCGTACAATGAGCAGTTCTTC
CSARGAGLAAYNEQFF
>TRBV6-1|TRBJ2-1|NA|NA
TGTGCCAGCATCTCTCTCCCGGGGGAAGAGCAGTTCTTC
CASISLPGEEQFF
>TRBV4-1|TRBJ1-4|NA|many
TGCGCCAGCAGCCAGGGGTGGGGAGCAACTAATGAAAAACTGTTTTTT
CASSQGWGATNEKLFF
>TRBV5-6|TRBJ2-5|NA|NA
TGTGCCAGCAGCTCCTCATTAACCGAGACCCAGTACTTC
CASSSSLTETQYF
>TRBV18|TRBJ2-5|TRBD2|many
TGTGCCAGCTCACTAACTAGCGGGGCCCAAGAGACCCAGTACTTC
CASSLTSGAQETQYF
>TRBV19|TRBJ2-1|TRBD2|NA
TGTGCCAGTGGGGGGGGACTAGCGGAGTTGGGGAATGAGCAGTTCTTC
CASGGGLAELGNEQFF
>TRBV7-8|TRBJ1-6|TRBD1|NA
TGTGCCAGCAGCACCCTGGGGACAGGGAGCTTTAATTCACCCCTCCACTTT
CASSTLGTGSFNSPLHF
>TRBV10-1|TRBJ2-3|TRBD2|NA
TGCGCCAGCAGTGATGTTGGGACTAGCGGCAGCACAGATACGCAGTATTTT
CASSDVGTSGSTDTQYF
>TRBV7-8|TRBJ2-5|TRBD1|few
TGTGCCAGCAGCGCGAACTCCGGGACAGCACAAGAGACCCAGTACTTC
CASSANSGTAQETQYF
>TRBV3-1|TRBJ2-3|NA|many
TGTGCCAGCGGTACAGGAGCGTCCGCCGAAGAGTCGGCAGATACGCAGTATTTT
CASGTGASAEESADTQYF
>TRBV6-1|TRBJ2-2|NA|NA
TGTGCCAGCAGGGACGGACAGAGGTTCCCCGGGGAGCTGTTTTTT
CASRDGQRFPGELFF
>TRBV3-1|TRBJ2-3|NA|many
TGTGCCAGCAGCCTCTTTGGACGTACAGATACGCAGTATTTT
CASSLFGRTDTQYF
>TRBV27|TRBJ2-3|NA|few
TGTGCCAGAAACCTGGGCAGTTCCTTCTTAGATACGCAGTATTTT
CARNLGSSFLDTQYF
>TRBV6-1|TRBJ2-7|TRBD2|few
TGTGCCAGCACACTAGCGGGGATCTACGAGCAGTACTTC
CASTLAGIYEQYF
>TRBV6-1|TRBJ1-6|TRBD1|many
TGTGCCAGCAGGGACTTGACAGGGGGCGGCTCACCCCTCCACTTT
CASRDLTGGGSPLHF
>TRBV6-1|TRBJ1-5|NA|NA
TGTGCCAGCAGTGAAGGGGAGGAGGATCAGCCCCAGCATTTT
CASSEGEEDQPQHF
>TRBV2|TRBJ2-7|NA|many
TGTGCCAGCAGTGAAACGGGGAGCTCCTACGAGCAGTACTTC
CASSETGSSYEQYF
>TRBV6-5|TRBJ2-7|NA|NA
TGTGCCAGCAGTTACGTATCAGGGAGCGAGCAGTACTTC
CASSYVSGSEQYF
>TRBV28|TRBJ1-2|NA|NA
TGTGCCAGCAGCCCAAATCTCGGGGCGAATGGCTACACCTTC
CASSPNLGANGYTF
>TRBV20-1|TRBJ2-7|NA|NA
TGCAGTGCTAGTAGGATGAGCTCCTACGAGCAGTACTTC
CSASRMSSYEQYF
>TRBV6-1|TRBJ2-5|NA|medium-sized
TGTGCCAGCACCCGACTTAGCCTCCAAGAGACCCAGTACTTC
CASTRLSLQETQYF
>TRBV12-3/TRBV12-4|TRBJ2-7|NA|NA
TGTGCCAGCAGGAACCATGGACGGAGCTACGAGCAGTACTTC
CASRNHGRSYEQYF
>TRBV13|TRBJ1-4|NA|NA
TGTGCCAGCAGCTTCAGTCCCAGTTTTGGGGAAAAACTGTTTTTT
CASSFSPSFGEKLFF
>TRBV4-1|TRBJ2-7|NA|many
TGCGCCAGCAGCCAAGACCGAACAGGGATGTACGAGCAGTACTTC
CASSQDRTGMYEQYF
>TRBV27|TRBJ2-1|TRBD2|few
TGTGCCAGCAGTGCCGGACTAGCCAATGAGAAGCTCTTC
CASSAGLANEKLF